Following are 18 T cell receptor beta chains from one sample sequenced in a study of beta chain features in type 1 diabetes. Expressed TCRB transcripts were sequenced because the entire RNA isolate underwent reverse transcription. TCRdb's copy holds only in-frame clones and misses some; the assay was immunoSEQ multiplex PCR. This sample yields 400,000 to 600,000 clones, of which about 30% are seen a single time; around 0.065% belongs to the top ten. Sequencing input: naive CD4+ T cells from blood. These receptors were obtained from a young man in good health.

This clone was counted between two and nine times. Additional DNA sequences in this sample encode the identical CDR3. The chain recombines TRBV5-1 with TRBJ2-1, with unresolved D. The ends were cut back, 1 base at V and 0 bases at J, with 8 bases in the middle. Germline CDR1 and CDR2: SGHRS and YFSETQ. This CDR3 has 15 amino acids. CDR3: CASSLIQSSYNEQFF. The CDR3 DNA follows: TGCGCCAGCAGCTTGATCCAGAGCTCCTACAATGAGCAGTTCTTC.

The chain recombines TRBV5-4 with TRBJ2-7, with 11 bases fitting TRBD2. The CDR3 has 19 residues. Germline CDR1 is SGHNT and CDR2 is YYREEE (reference sequence). Trimming removed 0 bases from V and 2 bases from J; junction bases left unmatched: 13. As DNA, the CDR3 is TGTGCCAGCAGCTTGGCCAGCACTAGCGGGAGCGCGCTAACCTACGAGCAGTACTTC. This translates into CASSLASTSGSALTYEQYF.

The genes are TRBV25-1 and TRBJ1-2; maybe TRBD1 (6 bases). This CDR3 spans 12 amino acids. Trimming pared 6 bases from V and 2 bases from J, leaving 7 bases between. The germline CDR1 and CDR2 sequences are MGHDK and SYGVNS. This CDR3 is CASRDRNYGYTF. In DNA form, the CDR3 reads TGTGCCAGCAGGGACAGAAACTATGGCTACACCTTC.

This clone was picked up one time. This chain links TRBV9 with TRBJ2-6; the match to TRBD1 covers 9 bases. The CDR3 spans 17 residues. Germline-derived CDR1 and CDR2 are SGDLS and YYNGEE. V gave up 4 bases and J gave up 0 bases; unmatched junction bases: 5. CDR3 sequence (DNA): TGTGCCAGCAGCTTTTGGGACAGGGACTCTGGGGCCAACGTCCTGACTTTC. It specifies CASSFWDRDSGANVLTF.

The chain recombines TRBV30 with TRBJ2-5, with D uncertain. The assigned J gene may be wrong: the sequence end matches TRBJ2-7 better. This CDR3 contains 12 residues. Germline CDR1 is GTSNPN and CDR2 is SVGIG (reference sequence). The CDR3 region is CAWSRAQYEQYF. Here the CDR3 DNA reads TGTGCCTGGAGTAGGGCGCAATACGAGCAGTACTTC.

V usage is TRBV6-1 and J usage is TRBJ2-7, with TRBD2 matching 7 bases. Germline CDR1 is MNHNS and CDR2 is SASEGT. The ends lost 4 bases at V and 4 bases at J; junction bases unmatched: 4. The CDR3 has 13 amino acids. The CDR3 bases are TGTGCCAGCAGTGCGACTAGCTGGTACGAGCAGTACTTC. As protein: CASSATSWYEQYF.

This rearrangement joins TRBV4-1 to TRBJ2-3; 13 nucleotides align to TRBD2. The CDR3 sequence is 18 residues long. V lost 1 base, J lost 5 bases, and 9 bases stayed unmatched. Germline CDR1 reads MGHRA; CDR2 reads YSYEKL. The CDR3 region has the DNA TGCGCCAGCAGCCAAGGACTAGCGGGAGGTACCCTAGGAGATACGCAGTATTTT. It codes for CASSQGLAGGTLGDTQYF.

This clone came up a few times. The rearrangement uses TRBV19 and TRBJ2-1; 9 nucleotides align to TRBD2. CDR3 length: 14 residues. J was trimmed by 6 bases and V by 4 bases; bases with no gene match: 4. The germline V gene encodes CDR1 LNHDA and CDR2 SQIVND (reference sequence). This CDR3 is CASSSGRALNEQFF. CDR3 bases: TGTGCCAGTAGTAGCGGGAGGGCCCTCAATGAGCAGTTCTTC.

This clone showed up just a few times. This chain links TRBV5-4 with TRBJ2-7; no firm D call. V lost 7 bases and J 1 base, leaving 21 bases between the germline ends. The CDR3 is made up of 16 amino acids. Germline CDR1 is SGHNT and CDR2 is YYREEE (reference sequence). CDR3 bases: TGTGCCAGCCGTGTAAAGGATGTCTCCCCTTCCTACGAGCAGTACTTC. Translation gives CASRVKDVSPSYEQYF.

The CDR3 bases are TGTGCCTGGAGTTCCCGGAGGCAGGGAACCTACGAGCAGTACTTC. The encoded protein is CAWSSRRQGTYEQYF. This sequence joins TRBV30 and TRBJ2-7; D is possibly TRBD1 or TRBD2 (5 bases each). V was cut by 2 bases and J by 2 bases, with 16 bases left in between. The CDR3 consists of 15 residues. Germline V gene data show CDR1 as GTSNPN and CDR2 as SVGIG (reference sequence).

This clone occurred a few times. The gene calls are TRBV9 and TRBJ2-7; unclear D gene. Trimming took off 3 bases at V and 1 base at J, with 11 bases between the two ends. This CDR3 is 14 amino acids long. Germline assignment: CDR1 SGDLS and CDR2 YYNGEE. CDR3 residues: CASSAGGISYEQYF. DNA of the CDR3: TGTGCCAGCAGCGCGGGTGGGATTTCCTACGAGCAGTACTTC. The whole variable domain, remainder taken from reference TRBV9 and TRBJ2-7, is DSGVTQTPKHLITATGQRVTLRCSPRSGDLSVYWYQQSLDQGLQFLIQYYNGEERAKGNILERFSAQQFPDLHSELNLSSLELGDSALYFCASSAGGISYEQYFGPGTRLTVT.

This clone was counted between two and nine times. J is TRBJ2-7 and V is TRBV5-1; D is perhaps TRBD2 (5 bases). V dropped 2 bases and J dropped 6 bases, with 15 bases sitting between them. CDR1 is SGHRS, CDR2 YFSETQ, per germline. The length of the CDR3 is 14 residues. CDR3 DNA: TGCGCCAGCAGCTTAAACGGGGTCGGCCCCGAGCAGTACTTC. As protein: CASSLNGVGPEQYF.

This chain uses TRBV14 with TRBJ2-1; no clear D. CDR3 size: 13 residues. Trimming cost V 2 bases and J 7 bases, with 9 bases left between them. Germline V lookup: CDR1 SGHDN, CDR2 FVKESK. The CDR3 sequence: CASSQQLHNEQFF. DNA of the CDR3: TGTGCCAGCAGCCAACAATTGCATAATGAGCAGTTCTTC.

This clone was counted a few times. The chain joins TRBV9 to TRBJ2-7; TRBD2 might be the D (5 bases). This CDR3 comprises 15 residues. Germline lookup yields CDR1 SGDLS and CDR2 YYNGEE. Trimming took off 2 bases at V and 0 bases at J, with 12 bases between the two ends. DNA for the CDR3: TGTGCCAGCAGCGTCTCAGCGGTAAACTCCTACGAGCAGTACTTC. Translated: CASSVSAVNSYEQYF.

The chain joins TRBV2 to TRBJ2-5, with D perhaps matching TRBD1 (5 bases). CDR3 size: 11 residues. Germline V gene data show CDR1 as SNHLY and CDR2 as FYNNEI. V was trimmed by 5 bases and J by 5 bases, leaving 6 bases between them. The CDR3: CASSYRETQYF. The CDR3 coding sequence is TGTGCCAGCAGTTACAGGGAGACCCAGTACTTC.

V usage is TRBV7-9 and J usage is TRBJ2-3, with 13 bases lining up with TRBD2. CDR1 and CDR2 from the germline V gene are SEHNR and FQNEAQ (reference sequence). V was pared by 5 bases and J by 3 bases, with 5 bases of the junction left unmatched. CDR3 length: 16 amino acids. DNA of the CDR3: TGTGCCAGCAGCCCCCCGGGACTAGCGGGAACAGATACGCAGTATTTT. As protein: CASSPPGLAGTDTQYF.

This clone was detected a few times. V gene TRBV28 combines with J gene TRBJ2-1; tentatively, D is TRBD2 (5 bases). V lost 2 bases and J lost 0, with 20 bases in between. The V gene's germline CDR1 is MDHEN and CDR2 SYDVKM. This CDR3 spans 19 amino acids. Here the CDR3 reads CASSLPTKNSGYSYNEQFF. The DNA for the CDR3 is TGTGCCAGCAGTTTACCCACCAAAAACAGCGGATACTCCTACAATGAGCAGTTCTTC.

This chain joins TRBV11-2 and TRBJ2-1; maybe TRBD2 (6 bases). The V end was cut by 3 bases, the J end by 3 bases, with 15 bases between. The CDR3 runs 16 residues. Germline lookup yields CDR1 SGHAT and CDR2 FQNNGV. The CDR3 DNA reads TGTGCCAGCAGCTTCCCCATGATTAGCGGCTACAATGAGCAGTTCTTC. Translating it yields CASSFPMISGYNEQFF.